These 21 T cell receptor beta chains were all obtained from the same sample, sequenced in a study of blood T cell repertoires in COVID-19. The repertoire was sequenced with immunoSEQ multiplex PCR; TCRdb's copy has only in-frame clones and lacks some. The repertoire holds about 150,000 clones, roughly 80% seen once, with 7% to 10% in the top ten. The material sequenced was peripheral blood. These receptors were obtained from a human donor with acute or convalescent COVID-19. The donor label of this sample is uncertain.

The chain couples TRBV4-1 to TRBJ1-2, with D possibly TRBD1 on 5 matching bases. The CDR3 extends over 14 amino acids. Germline V gene lookup returns CDR1 MGHRA and CDR2 YSYEKL. V shed 1 base and J shed 4 bases, with 10 bases lying between them. As DNA, the CDR3 is TGCGCCAGCAGCCAAGTTGACAGAAGCTATGGCTACACCTTC. This codes for CASSQVDRSYGYTF.

The count of this clone is one. The V gene is TRBV19, the J gene TRBJ2-7, with TRBD1 matching 9 bases. The germline gives CDR1 LNHDA, CDR2 SQIVND (reference sequence). Trimming removed 6 bases from V and 0 bases from J; junction bases left unmatched: 3. The CDR3 length is 14 residues. CDR3 residues: CASSTGGGSYEQYF. DNA of the CDR3: TGTGCCAGTAGCACAGGGGGCGGCTCCTACGAGCAGTACTTC.

The rearrangement uses TRBV5-1 and TRBJ1-4, with D maybe TRBD1 (5 bases). This CDR3 is built from 15 residues. Germline V lookup: CDR1 SGHRS, CDR2 YFSETQ. V was clipped by 0 bases and J by 3 bases, with 9 bases between them. The CDR3 sequence: CASSLVRGANEKLFF. The CDR3 coding sequence is TGCGCCAGCAGCTTGGTACGGGGGGCTAATGAAAAACTGTTTTTT. Looking up the rest from reference TRBV5-1 and TRBJ1-4 gives the full variable domain: KAGVTQTPRYLIKTRGQQVTLSCSPISGHRSVSWYQQTPGQGLQFLFEYFSETQRNKGNFPGRFSGRQFSNSRSEMNVSTLELGDSALYLCASSLVRGANEKLFFGSGTQLSVL.

CDR3 sequence reads: CSALQDSGELFF. The CDR3 DNA follows: TGCAGCGCCCTACAGGACAGCGGGGAGCTGTTTTTT. The chain couples TRBV29-1 to TRBJ2-2; TRBD1 might be the D (6 bases). Trimming took 7 bases from V and 7 from J, leaving 13 bases between them. The CDR3 is 12 amino acids. CDR1 SQVTM and CDR2 ANQGSEA come from the germline V gene.

The V call is TRBV19, the J call TRBJ1-4; 7 nucleotides match TRBD1. Per germline, CDR1 LNHDA and CDR2 SQIVND (reference sequence). The CDR3 is 14 amino acids. V was pared by 5 bases and J by 5 bases, with 5 bases of the junction left unmatched. In nucleotides, the CDR3 is TGTGCCAGTAGTTCCGGGACAGTCAATGAAAAACTGTTTTTT. Protein: CASSSGTVNEKLFF.

V usage is TRBV11-1 and J usage is TRBJ2-3, with 8 bases identical to TRBD1. Per the germline V gene, CDR1 is SGHAT and CDR2 is FQDESV (reference sequence). Trimming removed 8 bases from V and 2 bases from J; junction bases left unmatched: 9. This CDR3 is built from 15 residues. The CDR3 protein is CASGSRDRFTDTQYF. The CDR3 nucleotides are TGTGCCAGCGGTTCCCGGGACAGGTTCACAGATACGCAGTATTTT.

The genes are TRBV27 and TRBJ1-6, with 7 bases aligning to TRBD1. Unmatched junction bases numbered 12, after V lost 3 bases and J lost 7 bases. The germline V gene encodes CDR1 MNHEY and CDR2 SMNVEV (reference sequence). The CDR3 spans 17 residues. CDR3 nucleotides: TGTGCCAGCAGTTTGAGGGGTCAGGGACAGCGAAATTCACCCCTCCACTTT. This encodes CASSLRGQGQRNSPLHF.

The chain couples TRBV6-5 to TRBJ1-1; D remains ambiguous. V was trimmed by 5 bases and J by 0 bases, leaving 10 bases between them. This CDR3 is 14 amino acids long. Germline V gene data show CDR1 as MNHEY and CDR2 as SVGAGI. The DNA for the CDR3 is TGTGCCAGCAGTCACAGATTTTTGAACACTGAAGCTTTCTTT. Protein sequence: CASSHRFLNTEAFF.

J is TRBJ2-1 and V is TRBV27; D might be TRBD1 (6 bases). The CDR3 runs to 15 residues. Germline V gene sequence: CDR1 MNHEY, CDR2 SMNVEV (reference sequence). Trimming took off 3 bases at V and 7 bases at J, with 16 bases between the two ends. For the CDR3, the DNA is TGTGCCAGCAGTTTGGAAACAGGGCTGGGGAATGAGCAGTTCTTC. The encoded protein is CASSLETGLGNEQFF.

The chain links TRBV29-1 to TRBJ2-3; 9 nucleotides align to TRBD2. J was trimmed by 7 bases and V by 7 bases; bases with no gene match: 12. Germline CDR1 and CDR2: SQVTM and ANQGSEA. The CDR3 has 14 residues. The CDR3 here is CSGLEGGGENTQYF. For the CDR3, the DNA is TGCAGCGGCCTGGAGGGCGGGGGGGAGAATACGCAGTATTTT.

This clone was recorded only once. This chain joins TRBV30 and TRBJ2-3, with TRBD1 matching over 9 bases. CDR1 is GTSNPN and CDR2 is SVGIG in the germline V gene (reference sequence). The J segment lost 4 bases and the V segment lost 4 bases, leaving 9 bases of the junction unmatched. CDR3 length: 15 residues. Written as DNA, the CDR3 is TGTGCCTGGACCATGGGACAGGGTTCCCCAGATACGCAGTATTTT. Protein product: CAWTMGQGSPDTQYF.

The chain has TRBV14 and TRBJ2-2; D is possibly TRBD1 (6 bases). V was trimmed by 5 bases and J by 3 bases, leaving 13 bases between them. Germline CDR1 is SGHDN and CDR2 is FVKESK. The CDR3 covers 15 residues. CDR3 bases: TGTGCCAGCAGCGCCGCAAGGGGGTACACCGGGGAGCTGTTTTTT. Amino acids: CASSAARGYTGELFF.

The chain employs TRBV18 and TRBJ1-2, with D possibly matching TRBD1 (6 bases). V dropped 2 bases and J dropped 0 bases, with 13 bases sitting between them. CDR3 length: 16 residues. Germline loops: CDR1 KGHSH, CDR2 LQKENI. The CDR3 is CASSPAQTGANYGYTF. The CDR3 region has the DNA TGTGCCAGCTCACCAGCCCAGACAGGAGCTAACTATGGCTACACCTTC.

This clone came up once. The rearrangement uses TRBV9 and TRBJ1-2; 10 bases line up with TRBD1. The ends lost 4 bases at V and 2 bases at J; junction bases unmatched: 5. The CDR3 runs 15 residues. CDR1 is SGDLS and CDR2 is YYNGEE in the germline V gene. CDR3 coding DNA: TGTGCCAGCAGCTCCCGGACAGGGGGAAACTATGGCTACACCTTC. This codes for CASSSRTGGNYGYTF.

V gene TRBV30 combines with J gene TRBJ1-2; D unresolved. This CDR3 has 12 residues. Germline CDR1 and CDR2: GTSNPN and SVGIG (reference sequence). V gave up 8 bases and J gave up 1 base, with 11 bases separating them. The CDR3 loop reads CAGGRNNYGYTF. In DNA form, the CDR3 reads TGTGCCGGCGGCAGAAATAACTATGGCTACACCTTC.

The chain carries TRBV6-5 and TRBJ1-1, with D unclear. The CDR3 has 14 amino acids. Germline values: CDR1 MNHEY, CDR2 SVGAGI. Trimming cost V 4 bases and J 4 bases, with 13 bases left between them. The chain's CDR3 is CASSSGFPGTEAFF. DNA for the CDR3: TGTGCCAGCAGTTCGGGTTTCCCTGGCACTGAAGCTTTCTTT.

This chain's CDR3 is CASSEVSAGRNTIYF. In DNA form, the CDR3 reads TGTGCCAGCAGTGAAGTCTCGGCAGGCCGAAACACCATATATTTT. This chain links TRBV6-1 with TRBJ1-3; D remains ambiguous. The CDR3 extends over 15 amino acids. Germline CDR1 is MNHNS and CDR2 is SASEGT. Trimming took 1 base from V and 5 from J, leaving 12 bases between them.

The sample holds many counts of this clone. This sequence joins TRBV5-4 and TRBJ2-7, with a weak D call TRBD2 (6 bases). V lost 3 bases to trimming and J lost 2 bases, with 9 bases between them. The CDR3 spans 13 residues. Germline loops: CDR1 SGHNT, CDR2 YYREEE (reference sequence). CDR3 bases: TGTGCCAGCAGCTCTTGGGGGGCCTACGAGCAGTACGTC. Its protein product is CASSSWGAYEQYV.

CDR3 bases: TGTGCCACCAGTGATTCCGGGACTAGCGGGGCTAGAAGTTGGGAGCTGTTTTTT. The encoded protein is CATSDSGTSGARSWELFF. The genes are TRBV24-1 and TRBJ2-2; 13 bases are a match to TRBD2. This CDR3 is 18 amino acids long. Per germline, CDR1 KGHDR and CDR2 SFDVKD. J lost 9 bases, V lost 2 bases, and 11 bases had no gene match.

The CDR3 sequence is CATSITGNTEAFF. The CDR3 DNA sequence: TGTGCCACCAGTATTACGGGGAACACTGAAGCTTTCTTT. The chain combines TRBV24-1 with TRBJ1-1; D not certain. The CDR3 runs to 13 residues. Germline V gene lookup returns CDR1 KGHDR and CDR2 SFDVKD. The V gene lost 6 bases and the J gene lost 1 base, with 8 bases spanning the gap.

The gene calls are TRBV5-6 and TRBJ1-1; D unresolved. Germline-derived CDR1 and CDR2 are SGHDT and YYEEEE. This CDR3 comprises 14 residues. V lost 4 bases to trimming and J lost 3 bases, with 13 bases between them. CDR3 nucleotide sequence: TGTGCCAGCAGCACCCAGATCGGGTACACTGAAGCTTTCTTT. This codes for CASSTQIGYTEAFF.